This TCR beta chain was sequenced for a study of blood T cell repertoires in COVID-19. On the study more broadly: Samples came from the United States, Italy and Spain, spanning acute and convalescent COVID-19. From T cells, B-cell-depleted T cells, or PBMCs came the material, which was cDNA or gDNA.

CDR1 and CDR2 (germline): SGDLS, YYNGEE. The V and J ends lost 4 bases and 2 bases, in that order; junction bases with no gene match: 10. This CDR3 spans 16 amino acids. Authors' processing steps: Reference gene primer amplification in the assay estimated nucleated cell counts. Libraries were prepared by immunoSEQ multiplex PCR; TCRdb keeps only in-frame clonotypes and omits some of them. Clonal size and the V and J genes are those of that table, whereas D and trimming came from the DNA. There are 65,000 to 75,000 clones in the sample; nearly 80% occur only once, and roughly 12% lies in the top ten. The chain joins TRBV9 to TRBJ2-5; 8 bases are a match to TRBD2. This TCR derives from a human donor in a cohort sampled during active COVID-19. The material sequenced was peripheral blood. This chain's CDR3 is CASSKDGGGYQETQYF. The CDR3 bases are TGTGCCAGCAGCAAGGACGGGGGGGGCTATCAAGAGACCCAGTACTTC. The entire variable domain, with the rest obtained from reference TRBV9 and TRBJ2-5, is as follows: DSGVTQTPKHLITATGQRVTLRCSPRSGDLSVYWYQQSLDQGLQFLIQYYNGEERAKGNILERFSAQQFPDLHSELNLSSLELGDSALYFCASSKDGGGYQETQYFGPGTRLLVL.